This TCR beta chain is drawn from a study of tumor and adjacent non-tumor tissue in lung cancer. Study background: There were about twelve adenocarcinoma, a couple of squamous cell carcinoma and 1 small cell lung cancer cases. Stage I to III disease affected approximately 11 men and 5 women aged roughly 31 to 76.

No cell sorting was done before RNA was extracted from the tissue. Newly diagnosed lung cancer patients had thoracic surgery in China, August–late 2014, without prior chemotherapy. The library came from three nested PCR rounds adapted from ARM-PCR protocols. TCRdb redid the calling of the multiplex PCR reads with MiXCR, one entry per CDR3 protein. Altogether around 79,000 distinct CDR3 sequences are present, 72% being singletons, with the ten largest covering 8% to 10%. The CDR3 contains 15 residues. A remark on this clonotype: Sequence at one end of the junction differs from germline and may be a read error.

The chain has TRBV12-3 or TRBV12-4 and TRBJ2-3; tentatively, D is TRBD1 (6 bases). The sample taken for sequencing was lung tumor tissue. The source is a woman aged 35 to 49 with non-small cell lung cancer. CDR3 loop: CVSSLSRGQGDTQYF. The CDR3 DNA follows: TGTGTCAGCAGTTTAAGCAGGGGCCAGGGAGATACACAGTATTTT.